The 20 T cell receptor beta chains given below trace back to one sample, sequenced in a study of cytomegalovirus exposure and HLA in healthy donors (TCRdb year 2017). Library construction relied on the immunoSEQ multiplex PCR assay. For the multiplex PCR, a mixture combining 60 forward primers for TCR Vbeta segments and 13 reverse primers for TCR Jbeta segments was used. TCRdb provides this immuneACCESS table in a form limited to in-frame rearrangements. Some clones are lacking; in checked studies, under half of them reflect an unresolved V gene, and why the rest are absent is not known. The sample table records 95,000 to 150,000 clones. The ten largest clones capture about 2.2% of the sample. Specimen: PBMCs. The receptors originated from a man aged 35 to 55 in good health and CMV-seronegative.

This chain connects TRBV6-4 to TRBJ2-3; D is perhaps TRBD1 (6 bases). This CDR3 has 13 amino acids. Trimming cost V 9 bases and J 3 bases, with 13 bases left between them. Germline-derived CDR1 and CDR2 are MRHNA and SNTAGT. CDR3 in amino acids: CASQGIWTDTQYF. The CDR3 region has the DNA TGTGCCAGTCAGGGGATTTGGACAGATACGCAGTATTTT.

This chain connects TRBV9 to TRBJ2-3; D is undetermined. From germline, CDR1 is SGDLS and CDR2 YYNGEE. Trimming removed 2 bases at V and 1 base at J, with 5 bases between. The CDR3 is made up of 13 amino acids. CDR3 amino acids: CASSVLRTDTQYF. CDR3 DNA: TGTGCCAGCAGCGTCCTCCGCACAGATACGCAGTATTTT. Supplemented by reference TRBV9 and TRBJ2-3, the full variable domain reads DSGVTQTPKHLITATGQRVTLRCSPRSGDLSVYWYQQSLDQGLQFLIQYYNGEERAKGNILERFSAQQFPDLHSELNLSSLELGDSALYFCASSVLRTDTQYFGPGTRLTVL.

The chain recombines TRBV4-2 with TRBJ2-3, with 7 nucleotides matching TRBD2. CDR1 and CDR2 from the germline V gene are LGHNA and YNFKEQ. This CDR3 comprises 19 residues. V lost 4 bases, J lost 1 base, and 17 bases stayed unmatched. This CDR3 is CASSLTEPTGSGRTDTQYF. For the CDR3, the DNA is TGTGCCAGCAGCCTGACTGAACCGACGGGTAGCGGGCGCACAGATACGCAGTATTTT.

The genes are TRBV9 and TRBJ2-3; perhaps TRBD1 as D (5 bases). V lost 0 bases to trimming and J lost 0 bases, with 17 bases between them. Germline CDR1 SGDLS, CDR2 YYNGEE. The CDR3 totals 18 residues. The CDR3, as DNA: TGTGCCAGCAGCGTAGATGGTCCAGGGATGGTTAGCACAGATACGCAGTATTTT. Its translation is CASSVDGPGMVSTDTQYF.

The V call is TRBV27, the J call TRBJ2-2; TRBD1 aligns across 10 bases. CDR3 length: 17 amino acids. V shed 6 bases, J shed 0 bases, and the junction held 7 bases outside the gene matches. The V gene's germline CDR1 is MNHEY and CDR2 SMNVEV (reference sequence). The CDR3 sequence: CASRNFGQGANTGELFF. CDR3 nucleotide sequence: TGTGCCAGCAGAAACTTTGGACAGGGGGCGAACACCGGGGAGCTGTTTTTT.

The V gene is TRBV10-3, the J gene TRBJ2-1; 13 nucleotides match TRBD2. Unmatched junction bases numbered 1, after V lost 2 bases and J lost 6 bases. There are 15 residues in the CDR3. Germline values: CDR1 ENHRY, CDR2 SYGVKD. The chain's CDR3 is CAISEGLAGANEQFF. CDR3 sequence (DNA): TGTGCCATCAGTGAGGGACTAGCGGGGGCCAATGAGCAGTTCTTC.

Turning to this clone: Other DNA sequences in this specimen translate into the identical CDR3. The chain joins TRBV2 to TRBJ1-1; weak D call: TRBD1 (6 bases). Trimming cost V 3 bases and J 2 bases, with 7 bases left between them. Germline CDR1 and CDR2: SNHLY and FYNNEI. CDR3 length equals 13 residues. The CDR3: CASSDRGNTEAFF. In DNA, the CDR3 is TGTGCCAGCAGTGACAGGGGAAACACTGAAGCTTTCTTT.

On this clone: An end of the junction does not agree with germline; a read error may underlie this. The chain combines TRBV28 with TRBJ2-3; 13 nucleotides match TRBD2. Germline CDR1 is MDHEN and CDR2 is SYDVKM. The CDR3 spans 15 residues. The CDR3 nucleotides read TGTGCCAGCAGTCGGACTAGCGGGAGCAAAGATACGCAGTATTTT. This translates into CASSRTSGSKDTQYF. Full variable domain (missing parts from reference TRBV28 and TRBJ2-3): DVKVTQSSRYLVKRTGEKVFLECVQDMDHENMFWYRQDPGLGLRLIYFSYDVKMKEKGDIPEGYSVSREKKERFSLILESASTNQTSMYLCASSRTSGSKDTQYFGPGTRLTVL.

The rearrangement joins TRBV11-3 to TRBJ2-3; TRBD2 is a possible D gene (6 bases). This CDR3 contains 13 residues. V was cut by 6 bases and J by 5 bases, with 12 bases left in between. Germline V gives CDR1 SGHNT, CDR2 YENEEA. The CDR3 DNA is TGTGCCAGCAGTTCGGACTATAAAGATACGCAGTATTTT. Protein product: CASSSDYKDTQYF.

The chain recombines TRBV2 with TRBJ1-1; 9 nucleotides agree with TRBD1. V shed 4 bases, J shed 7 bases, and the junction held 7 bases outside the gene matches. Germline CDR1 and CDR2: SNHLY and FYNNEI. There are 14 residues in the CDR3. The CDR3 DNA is TGTGCCAGCAGTGGCTACAGGGGGCGCGGTGAAGCTTTCTTT. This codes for CASSGYRGRGEAFF.

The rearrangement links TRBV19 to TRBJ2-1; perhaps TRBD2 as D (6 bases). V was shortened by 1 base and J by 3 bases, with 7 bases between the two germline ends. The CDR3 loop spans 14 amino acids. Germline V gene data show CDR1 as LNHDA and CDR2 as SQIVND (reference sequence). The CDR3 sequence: CASSIGGDYNEQFF. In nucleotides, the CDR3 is TGTGCCAGTAGTATAGGCGGGGACTACAATGAGCAGTTCTTC.

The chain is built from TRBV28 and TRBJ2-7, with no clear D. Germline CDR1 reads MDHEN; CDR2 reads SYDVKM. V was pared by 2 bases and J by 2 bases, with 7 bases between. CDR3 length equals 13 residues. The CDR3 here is CASSLGGPYEQYF. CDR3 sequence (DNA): TGTGCCAGCAGTTTAGGCGGCCCCTACGAGCAGTACTTC.

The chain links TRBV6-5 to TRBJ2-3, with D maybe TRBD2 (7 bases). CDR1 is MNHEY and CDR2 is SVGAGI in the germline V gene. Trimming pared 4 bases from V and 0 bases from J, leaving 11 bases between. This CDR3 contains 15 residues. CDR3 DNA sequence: TGTGCCAGCAGTTGGCGGGGGCCGAGCACAGATACGCAGTATTTT. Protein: CASSWRGPSTDTQYF.

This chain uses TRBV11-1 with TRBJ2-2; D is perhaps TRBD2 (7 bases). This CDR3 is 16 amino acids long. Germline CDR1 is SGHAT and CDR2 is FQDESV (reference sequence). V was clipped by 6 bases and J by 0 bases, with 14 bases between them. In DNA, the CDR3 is TGTGCCAGCAGTCGGGGGGCGGGGACGAACACCGGGGAGCTGTTTTTT. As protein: CASSRGAGTNTGELFF. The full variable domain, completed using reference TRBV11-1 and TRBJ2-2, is EAEVAQSPRYKITEKSQAVAFWCDPISGHATLYWYRQILGQGPELLVQFQDESVVDDSQLPKDRFSAERLKGVDSTLKIQPAELGDSAMYLCASSRGAGTNTGELFFGEGSRLTVL.

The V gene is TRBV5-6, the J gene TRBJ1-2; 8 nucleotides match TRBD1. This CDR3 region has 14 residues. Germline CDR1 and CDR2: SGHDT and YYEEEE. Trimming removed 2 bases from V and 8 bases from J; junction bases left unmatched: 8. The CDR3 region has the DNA TGTGCCAGCAGCTTAAGACAGGGGACGAGGGGCTACACCTTC. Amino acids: CASSLRQGTRGYTF.

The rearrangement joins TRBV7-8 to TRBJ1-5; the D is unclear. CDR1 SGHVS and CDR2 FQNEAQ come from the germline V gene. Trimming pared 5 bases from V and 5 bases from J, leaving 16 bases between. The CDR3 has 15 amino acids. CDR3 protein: CASSRRASDYQPQHF. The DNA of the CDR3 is TGTGCCAGCAGCCGACGGGCATCGGACTATCAGCCCCAGCATTTT.

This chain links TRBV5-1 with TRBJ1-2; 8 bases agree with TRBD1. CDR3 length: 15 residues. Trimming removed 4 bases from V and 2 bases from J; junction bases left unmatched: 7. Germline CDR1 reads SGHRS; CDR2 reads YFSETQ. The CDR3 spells CASSPGTGSNYGYTF. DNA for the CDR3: TGCGCCAGCAGCCCGGGGACAGGTTCCAACTATGGCTACACCTTC.

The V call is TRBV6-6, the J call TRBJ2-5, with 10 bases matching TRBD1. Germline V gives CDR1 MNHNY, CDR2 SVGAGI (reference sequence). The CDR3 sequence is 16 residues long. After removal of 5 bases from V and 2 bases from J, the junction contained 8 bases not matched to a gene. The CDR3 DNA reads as TGTGCCAGCAGTACGACAGGGGGCATCGGACAAGAGACCCAGTACTTC. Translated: CASSTTGGIGQETQYF.

CDR3 amino acids: CASRGQPDTGELFF. The CDR3 DNA sequence: TGTGCCAGCAGGGGACAGCCGGACACCGGGGAGCTGTTTTTT. The V gene is TRBV6-1, the J gene TRBJ2-2; 7 bases are a match to TRBD1. The CDR3 length is 14 residues. Germline values: CDR1 MNHNS, CDR2 SASEGT. Trimming cost V 6 bases and J 3 bases; bases outside gene matches: 4.

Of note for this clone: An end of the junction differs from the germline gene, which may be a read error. The CDR3 DNA reads as TGTGCCAGTATCGGGTCTCATCAGCCCCGGCATTTT. This gives the protein CASIGSHQPRHF. The chain employs TRBV19 and TRBJ1-5, with D hard to call. This CDR3 is 12 amino acids long. Looked up from germline, CDR1 is LNHDA and CDR2 is SQIVND (reference sequence).